A selection of T cell receptor beta chains follows, all from one sample in a study of cytomegalovirus exposure and HLA in healthy donors. This table comes from immunoSEQ multiplex PCR, and its TCRdb copy is limited to in-frame clones, with some not included. This table holds 150,000 or so clones, roughly 80% found once. Sequencing used PBMCs. The receptors were sampled from a man between 18 and 29 years old in good health and CMV-seropositive. The CDR3 runs from the conserved cysteine through the conserved F or W. The order of the fields is J gene, D gene, clone size, V gene, CDR3 DNA, CDR3 protein. A D gene is named only where the DNA matches it firmly. A row's size may be missing; if present it is once, few, many or a size class.

J: TRBJ1-2
D: TRBD1
size: .
V: TRBV11-2
DNA: TGTGCCAGCAGCTCGTTGCAGGGGGCGACGTTTGGCTACACCTTC
CDR3: CASSSLQGATFGYTF

J: TRBJ2-3
D: .
size: .
V: TRBV11-2
DNA: TGTGCCAGCAGCACCCAACTAAGCGAAGATACGCAGTATTTT
CDR3: CASSTQLSEDTQYF

J: TRBJ1-1
D: TRBD1
size: .
V: TRBV4-1
DNA: TGCGCCAGCAGAAAGGGACAGATGAACACTGAAGCTTTCTTT
CDR3: CASRKGQMNTEAFF

J: TRBJ2-7
D: TRBD1
size: .
V: TRBV2
DNA: TGTGCCAGCAGTACCCGGACAGGGAAGCGCTACGAGCAGTACTTC
CDR3: CASSTRTGKRYEQYF

J: TRBJ1-2
D: .
size: .
V: TRBV28
DNA: TGTGCCAGCAGTCTTGGGAGTGTGGACTATGGCTACACCTTC
CDR3: CASSLGSVDYGYTF

J: TRBJ2-7
D: .
size: .
V: TRBV15
DNA: TGTGCCACCAGCAGAGAAGCGGGCGGGATCATCAACTCCTACGAGCAGTACTTC
CDR3: CATSREAGGIINSYEQYF

J: TRBJ2-1
D: .
size: .
V: TRBV29-1
DNA: TGCAGCGTTGAAGTGCGCGCCTACAATGAGCAGTTCTTC
CDR3: CSVEVRAYNEQFF

J: TRBJ2-1
D: TRBD2
size: .
V: TRBV28
DNA: TGTGCCAGCAGTGGGACTAGCGGGGACAATGAGCAGTTCTTC
CDR3: CASSGTSGDNEQFF

J: TRBJ2-1
D: TRBD1
size: .
V: TRBV28
DNA: TGTGCCAGCAGTTTATACGGGACAGGGTACTACAATGAGCAGTTCTTC
CDR3: CASSLYGTGYYNEQFF

J: TRBJ2-2
D: TRBD1
size: .
V: TRBV2
DNA: TGTGCCAGTATACCGGGACAGGGGACCAGAGGCTACACCGGGGAGCTGTTTTTT
CDR3: CASIPGQGTRGYTGELFF

J: TRBJ2-1
D: TRBD1
size: .
V: TRBV27
DNA: TGTGCCAGCAGTCCTGACTTTACCCCGGGACAGGGGGGGTACAATGAGCAGTTCTTC
CDR3: CASSPDFTPGQGGYNEQFF

J: TRBJ1-4
D: TRBD1
size: .
V: TRBV18
DNA: TGTGCCAGCGTGGACAGGGGGCAAGAAAAACTGTTTTTT
CDR3: CASVDRGQEKLFF

J: TRBJ1-2
D: .
size: .
V: TRBV25-1
DNA: TGTGCCAGCAGTCTCCCGGGCAGGGAGGAATCTGGCTACACCTTC
CDR3: CASSLPGREESGYTF

J: TRBJ2-7
D: .
size: .
V: TRBV30
DNA: TGTGCCTGGAGGACGGGGGCCTACGAGCAGTACTTC
CDR3: CAWRTGAYEQYF

J: TRBJ1-1
D: TRBD1
size: .
V: TRBV28
DNA: TGTGCCAGCAGTTCGGACAGGGGAAGAGCTTTCTTT
CDR3: CASSSDRGRAFF

J: TRBJ2-7
D: TRBD1
size: .
V: TRBV27
DNA: TGTGCCAGCAGTTTTGGTGATCTCCGGGACAGCACCTACGAGCAGTACTTC
CDR3: CASSFGDLRDSTYEQYF

J: TRBJ2-5
D: TRBD1
size: .
V: TRBV10-3
DNA: TGTGCCATCAGTGAGGGACAGGGTGAAGAGACCCAGTACTTC
CDR3: CAISEGQGEETQYF

J: TRBJ2-1
D: .
size: .
V: TRBV30
DNA: TGTGCCTGCACAACCGGGACTTCCGTCGTCAATGAGCAGTTCTTC
CDR3: CACTTGTSVVNEQFF

J: TRBJ1-5
D: TRBD1
size: .
V: TRBV27
DNA: TGTGCCAGCAGTCCAGGACAGGTTATTAGCAATCAGCCCCAGCATTTT
CDR3: CASSPGQVISNQPQHF

J: TRBJ2-7
D: .
size: .
V: TRBV11-2
DNA: TGTGCCAGCAGGGGCGAGGGCGAGCAGTACTTC
CDR3: CASRGEGEQYF

J: TRBJ2-1
D: .
size: .
V: TRBV27
DNA: TGTGCCACCTACGAACTTAGATACAATGAGCAGTTCTTC
CDR3: CATYELRYNEQFF

J: TRBJ2-7
D: .
size: .
V: TRBV5-1
DNA: TGCGCCAGCAGCTCTACAGGGAATAGCCCTTACGAGCAGTACTTC
CDR3: CASSSTGNSPYEQYF

J: TRBJ2-7
D: .
size: .
V: TRBV7-2
DNA: TGTGCCAGCAGCTTAGCAGGAACCGAGGCGGAGCAGTACTTC
CDR3: CASSLAGTEAEQYF

J: TRBJ2-1
D: .
size: few
V: TRBV1
DNA: TGCACCAGCAGCCAAGATATGGTAGCGGGTGAGCAGTTCTTC
CDR3: CTSSQDMVAGEQFF

J: TRBJ2-7
D: .
size: few
V: TRBV4-2
DNA: TGTGCCAGCAGCCTGCGACCGGGACTGGGGTGCTTC
CDR3: CASSLRPGLGCF

J: TRBJ2-7
D: .
size: .
V: TRBV4-1
DNA: TGCGCCAGCAGCCAAGACAGGTGGTACGAGCAGTACTTC
CDR3: CASSQDRWYEQYF

J: TRBJ2-7
D: .
size: .
V: TRBV5-4
DNA: TGTGCCAGCAGCCCCGGGGGTCACTACGAGCAGTACTTC
CDR3: CASSPGGHYEQYF

J: TRBJ2-7
D: TRBD2
size: .
V: TRBV30
DNA: TGTGCCTGGGATGGGAAACCCAGCGGGGCCCACTCCTACGAGCAGTACTTC
CDR3: CAWDGKPSGAHSYEQYF

J: TRBJ1-2
D: .
size: .
V: TRBV19
DNA: TGTGCCAGTAGTATAGGAGGGCCGCTTGGGGGCTACACCTTC
CDR3: CASSIGGPLGGYTF

J: TRBJ1-2
D: .
size: .
V: TRBV19
DNA: TGTGCCAGTATCGGCAGGGGATATGGCTACACCTTC
CDR3: CASIGRGYGYTF

J: TRBJ2-7
D: .
size: .
V: TRBV6-1
DNA: TGTGCCAGCAGTGAATCAGGGATGCTCCTCTACGAGCAGTCCTTC
CDR3: CASSESGMLLYEQSF

J: TRBJ2-7
D: TRBD2
size: .
V: TRBV10-3
DNA: TGTGCCATCAGTGGGGGATTAGCGGGAGTGCGGGAGCAGTACTTC
CDR3: CAISGGLAGVREQYF

J: TRBJ1-1
D: .
size: .
V: TRBV5-6
DNA: TGTGCCAGCAGCTTCATCGGACAACACACTGAAGCTTTCTTT
CDR3: CASSFIGQHTEAFF

J: TRBJ1-5
D: TRBD1
size: .
V: TRBV10-1
DNA: TGCGCCAGCACCCCACATCTGTCGACAGGGGGCGGACAGCCCCAGCATTTT
CDR3: CASTPHLSTGGGQPQHF

J: TRBJ2-2
D: TRBD1
size: .
V: TRBV6-5
DNA: TGTGCCAGCAGTTTCGGACAGGGGGGAACCGGGGAGCTGTTTTTT
CDR3: CASSFGQGGTGELFF

J: TRBJ1-1
D: .
size: .
V: TRBV9
DNA: TGTGCCAGCAGCCCCCTGGGCGGGGAAAACACTGAAGCTTTCTTT
CDR3: CASSPLGGENTEAFF

J: TRBJ2-3
D: .
size: .
V: TRBV11-2
DNA: TGTGCCAGCAGCGCCCCGGGACTCACAGTGGATACGCAGTATTTT
CDR3: CASSAPGLTVDTQYF

J: TRBJ2-2
D: .
size: .
V: TRBV2
DNA: TGTGCCAGCAGTGAAGTGAGCACCGGGGAGCTGTTTTTT
CDR3: CASSEVSTGELFF

J: TRBJ2-3
D: TRBD2
size: few
V: TRBV6-4
DNA: TGTGCCAGCAGTGACTCTAGCGGGAGCGCCCAGCAGTATTTT
CDR3: CASSDSSGSAQQYF

J: TRBJ2-2
D: TRBD2
size: few
V: TRBV27
DNA: TGTGCCAGCAGTTTACGTAGCGGGAGACCCGGGGAGCTGTTTTTT
CDR3: CASSLRSGRPGELFF

J: TRBJ1-4
D: .
size: .
V: TRBV7-6
DNA: TGTGCCAGCAGCTCATTAGGATCCGGGACAAATAATGAAAAACTGTTTTTT
CDR3: CASSSLGSGTNNEKLFF

J: TRBJ1-6
D: .
size: few
V: TRBV28
DNA: TGTGCCAGCAGTTCAAACAGGGAAGCTTCACCCCTCCACTTT
CDR3: CASSSNREASPLHF